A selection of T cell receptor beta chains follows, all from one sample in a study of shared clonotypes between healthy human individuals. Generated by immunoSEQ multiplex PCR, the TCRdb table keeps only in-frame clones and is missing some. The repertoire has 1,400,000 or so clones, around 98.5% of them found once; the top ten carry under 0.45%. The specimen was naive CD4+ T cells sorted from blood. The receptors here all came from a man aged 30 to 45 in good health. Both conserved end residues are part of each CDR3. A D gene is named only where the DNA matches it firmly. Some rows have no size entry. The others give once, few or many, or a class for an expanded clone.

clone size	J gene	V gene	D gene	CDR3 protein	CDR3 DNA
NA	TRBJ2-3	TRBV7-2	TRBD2	CASREPGLAATDTQYF	TGTGCCAGCAGGGAACCGGGACTAGCGGCCACAGATACGCAGTATTTT
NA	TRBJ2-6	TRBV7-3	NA	CASSLAGVGANVLTF	TGTGCCAGCAGCTTGGCAGGGGTTGGGGCCAACGTCCTGACTTTC
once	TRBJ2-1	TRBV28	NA	CAVSGTGPSGMGNEQFF	TGTGCCGTATCCGGGACAGGGCCTAGCGGGATGGGCAATGAGCAGTTCTTC
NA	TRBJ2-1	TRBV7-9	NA	CAPSPRFF	TGTGCCCCGTCACCGCGGTTCTTC
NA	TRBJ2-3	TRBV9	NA	CASSVEGSRTQYF	TGTGCCAGCAGCGTAGAAGGTAGCCGTACGCAGTATTTT
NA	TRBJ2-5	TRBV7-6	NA	CASSFSSMKTQYF	TGTGCCAGCAGCTTCTCTAGCATGAAGACCCAGTACTTC
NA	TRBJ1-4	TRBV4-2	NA	CASSRATNEKLFF	TGTGCCAGCAGCCGCGCAACTAATGAAAAACTGTTTTTT
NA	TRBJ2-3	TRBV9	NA	CASSVATGAWSTDTQYF	TGTGCCAGCAGCGTAGCTACCGGGGCATGGAGCACAGATACGCAGTATTTT
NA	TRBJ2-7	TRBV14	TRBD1	CASRPGGIYEQYF	TGTGCCAGCAGGCCAGGGGGCATCTACGAGCAGTACTTC
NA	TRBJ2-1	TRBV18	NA	CASSARVGLDNEQFF	TGTGCCAGCTCAGCCCGAGTGGGGCTCGACAATGAGCAGTTCTTC
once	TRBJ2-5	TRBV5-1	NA	CASSSKETQYF	TGCGCCAGCAGTTCAAAAGAGACCCAGTACTTC
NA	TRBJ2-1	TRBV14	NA	CASSQDYFLNEQFF	TGTGCCAGCAGCCAAGACTACTTTCTTAATGAGCAGTTCTTC
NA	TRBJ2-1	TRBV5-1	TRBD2	CASSLNILAGGSYNEQFF	TGCGCCAGCAGTCTTAACATATTAGCGGGAGGGTCCTACAATGAGCAGTTCTTC
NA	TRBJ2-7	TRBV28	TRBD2	CASSLPAGLAGGNYEQYF	TGTGCCAGCAGTCTACCCGCCGGGCTAGCGGGAGGAAACTACGAGCAGTACTTC
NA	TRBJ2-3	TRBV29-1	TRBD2	CSVEIGLAADTQYF	TGCAGCGTTGAAATTGGGCTAGCGGCAGATACGCAGTATTTT
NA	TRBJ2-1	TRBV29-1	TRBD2	CSVYSAAGGIQLYNEQFF	TGCAGCGTTTATAGTGCGGCGGGAGGAATCCAACTCTACAATGAGCAGTTCTTC
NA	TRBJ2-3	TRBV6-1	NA	CASSERLGGVYPDTQYF	TGTGCCAGCAGTGAACGACTGGGCGGGGTTTACCCAGATACGCAGTATTTT
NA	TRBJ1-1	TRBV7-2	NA	CASSFPRGGTEAFF	TGTGCCAGCAGCTTCCCAAGGGGAGGCACTGAAGCTTTCTTT
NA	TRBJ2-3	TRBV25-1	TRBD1	CASSDDRGSTDTQYF	TGTGCCAGCAGTGATGACAGGGGAAGCACAGATACGCAGTATTTT
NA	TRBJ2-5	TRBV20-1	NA	CSATHQETQYF	TGCAGTGCGACCCACCAAGAGACCCAGTACTTC
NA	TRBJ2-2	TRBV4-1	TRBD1	CASSQQTGGSGELFF	TGCGCCAGCAGCCAGCAAACAGGGGGTTCCGGGGAGCTGTTTTTT
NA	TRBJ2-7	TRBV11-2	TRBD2	CASSLTGTSGRAVHVQYF	TGTGCCAGCAGCTTGACCGGGACTAGCGGGAGGGCCGTTCATGTGCAGTACTTC